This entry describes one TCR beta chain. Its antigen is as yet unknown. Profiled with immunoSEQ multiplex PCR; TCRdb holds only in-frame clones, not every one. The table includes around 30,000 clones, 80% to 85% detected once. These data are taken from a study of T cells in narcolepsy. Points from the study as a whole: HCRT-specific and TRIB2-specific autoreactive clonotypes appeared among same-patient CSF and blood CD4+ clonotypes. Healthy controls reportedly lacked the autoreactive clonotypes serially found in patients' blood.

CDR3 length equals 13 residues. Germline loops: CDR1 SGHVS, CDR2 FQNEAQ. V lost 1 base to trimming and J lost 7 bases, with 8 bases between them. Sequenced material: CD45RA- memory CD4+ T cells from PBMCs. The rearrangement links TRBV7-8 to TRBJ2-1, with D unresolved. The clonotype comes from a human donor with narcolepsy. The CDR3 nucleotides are TGTGCCAGCAGCTTAGGGCTGGAGAATGAGCAGTTCTTC. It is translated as CASSLGLENEQFF.